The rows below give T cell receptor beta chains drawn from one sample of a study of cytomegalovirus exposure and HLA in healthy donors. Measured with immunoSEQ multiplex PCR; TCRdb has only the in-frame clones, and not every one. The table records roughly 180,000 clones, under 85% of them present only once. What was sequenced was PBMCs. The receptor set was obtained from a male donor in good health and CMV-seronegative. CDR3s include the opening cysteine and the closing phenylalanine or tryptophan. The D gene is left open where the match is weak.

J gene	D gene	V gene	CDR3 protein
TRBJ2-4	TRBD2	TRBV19	CASSIPSGRPILAKNIQYF
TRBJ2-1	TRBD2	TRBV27	CASSFLAGVYNEQFF
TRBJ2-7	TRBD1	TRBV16	CASSQSPGGYEQYF
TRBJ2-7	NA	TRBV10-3	CAISDVTRYYEQYF
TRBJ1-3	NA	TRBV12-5	CASGLEQGNTIYF
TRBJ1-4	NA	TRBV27	CASSLSLPGEKLFF
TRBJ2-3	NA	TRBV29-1	CSVGRSTDTQYF
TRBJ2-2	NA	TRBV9	CASSVARAKGNTGELFF
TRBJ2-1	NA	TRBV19	CASSTWFLRVSQIQGFYNEQFF
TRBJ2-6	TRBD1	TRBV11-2	CASSPGGGTGGSGANVLTF
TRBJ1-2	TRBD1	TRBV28	CASSSQGARYGYTF
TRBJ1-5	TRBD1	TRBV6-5	CASRLDRISNQPQHF
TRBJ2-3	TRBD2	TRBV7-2	CASSLAASGRGSDTQYF
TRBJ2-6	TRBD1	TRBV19	CASSSWTGQSSGANVLTF
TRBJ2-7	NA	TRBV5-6	CASSLGDYEQYF
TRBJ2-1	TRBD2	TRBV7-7	CASSPASGSYNEQFF
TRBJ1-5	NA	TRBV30	CAWSAGGLSNQPQHF
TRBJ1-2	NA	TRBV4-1	CASSPQVVANYGYTF
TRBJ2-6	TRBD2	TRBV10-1	CASSASGSASGANVLTF
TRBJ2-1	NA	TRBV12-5	CASGSGILSGEQFF
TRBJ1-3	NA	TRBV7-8	CASSLYQGGNTIYF
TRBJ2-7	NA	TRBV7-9	CASSFTPYEQYF
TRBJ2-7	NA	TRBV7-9	CASSSQAEVYEQYF
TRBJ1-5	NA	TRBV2	CASRVTGLLGNQPQHF
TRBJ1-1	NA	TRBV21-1	CASSSLPEAFF
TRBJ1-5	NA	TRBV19	CASSPISRQRLQPQHF
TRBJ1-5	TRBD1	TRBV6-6	CASIGTGNQPQHF
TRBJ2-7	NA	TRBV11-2	CASSLGGLSYEQYF
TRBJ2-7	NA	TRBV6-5	CASSYSGGSSYEQYF
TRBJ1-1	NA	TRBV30	CAWTTQGTEAFF
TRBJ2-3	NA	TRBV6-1	CASSEAVAGSTDTQYF
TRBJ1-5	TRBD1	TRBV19	CASRRQGAGNQPQHF
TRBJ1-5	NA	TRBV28	CASSFRLEGSNQPQHF
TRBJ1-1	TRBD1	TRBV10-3	CAISEPGEGAWAFF
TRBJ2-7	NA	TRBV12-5	CASGLIGDSYEQYF
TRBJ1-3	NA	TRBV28	CASSLSGSGNTIYF
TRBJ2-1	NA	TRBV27	CASRVRWGGGYNEQFF
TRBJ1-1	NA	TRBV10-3	CAISEWGSMNTEAFF
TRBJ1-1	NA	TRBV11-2	CASSFPGTLNTEAFF
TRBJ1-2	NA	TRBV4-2	CASSQDKRANYGYTF
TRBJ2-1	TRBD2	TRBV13	CASSTMTSIDEQFF
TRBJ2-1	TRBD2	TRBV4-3	CASSPPGLRDKNEQFF
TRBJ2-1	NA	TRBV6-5	CATGRGIAYNEQFF
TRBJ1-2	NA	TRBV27	CASSLSRAYGYTF
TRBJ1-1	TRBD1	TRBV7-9	CASNLPNRGGTEAFF
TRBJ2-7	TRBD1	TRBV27	CASSRTGGEQYF
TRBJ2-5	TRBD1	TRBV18	CASSRGTGELETQYF
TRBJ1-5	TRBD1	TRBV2	CASSAGQGNQPQHF